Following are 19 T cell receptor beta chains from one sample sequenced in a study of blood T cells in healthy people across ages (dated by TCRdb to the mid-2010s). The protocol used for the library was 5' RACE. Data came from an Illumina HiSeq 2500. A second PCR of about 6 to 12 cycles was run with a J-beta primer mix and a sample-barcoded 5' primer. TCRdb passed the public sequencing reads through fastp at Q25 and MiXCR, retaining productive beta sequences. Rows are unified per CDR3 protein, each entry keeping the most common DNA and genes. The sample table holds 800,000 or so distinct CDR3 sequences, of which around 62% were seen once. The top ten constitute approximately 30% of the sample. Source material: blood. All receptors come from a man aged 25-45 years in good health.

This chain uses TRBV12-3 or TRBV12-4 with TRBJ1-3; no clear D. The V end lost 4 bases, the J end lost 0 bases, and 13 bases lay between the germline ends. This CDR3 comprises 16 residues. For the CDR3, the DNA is TGTGCCAGCAGTTCCCAAGGGATTAGCTCTGGAAACACCATATATTTT. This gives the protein CASSSQGISSGNTIYF.

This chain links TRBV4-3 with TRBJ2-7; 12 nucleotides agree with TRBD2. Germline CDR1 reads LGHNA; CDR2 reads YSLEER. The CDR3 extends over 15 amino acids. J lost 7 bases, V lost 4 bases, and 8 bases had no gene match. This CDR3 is CASSLSSGGAWEQYF. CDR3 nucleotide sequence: TGCGCCAGCAGCCTTTCTAGCGGGGGGGCCTGGGAGCAGTACTTC.

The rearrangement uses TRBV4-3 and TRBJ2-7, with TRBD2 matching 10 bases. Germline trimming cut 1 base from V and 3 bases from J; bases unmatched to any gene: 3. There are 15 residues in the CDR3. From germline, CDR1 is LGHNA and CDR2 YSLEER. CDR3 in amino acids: CASSQVSSGGYEQYF. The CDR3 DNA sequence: TGCGCCAGCAGCCAAGTGTCTAGCGGGGGCTACGAGCAGTACTTC.

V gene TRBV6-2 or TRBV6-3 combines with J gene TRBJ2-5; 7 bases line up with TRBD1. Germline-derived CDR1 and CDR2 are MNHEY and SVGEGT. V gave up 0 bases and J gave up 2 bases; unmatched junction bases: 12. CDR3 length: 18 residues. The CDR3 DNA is TGTGCCAGCAGTTACTCACCCGACCGGGACAGCCAGCAAGAGACCCAGTACTTC. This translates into CASSYSPDRDSQQETQYF.

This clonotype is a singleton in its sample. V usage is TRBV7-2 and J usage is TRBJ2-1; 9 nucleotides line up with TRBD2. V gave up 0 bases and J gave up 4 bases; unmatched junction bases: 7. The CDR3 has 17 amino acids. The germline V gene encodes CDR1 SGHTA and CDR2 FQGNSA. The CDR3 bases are TGTGCCAGCAGCTTAGCGCGGGCTAGCGGGGCTTACAATGAGCAGTTCTTC. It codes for CASSLARASGAYNEQFF.

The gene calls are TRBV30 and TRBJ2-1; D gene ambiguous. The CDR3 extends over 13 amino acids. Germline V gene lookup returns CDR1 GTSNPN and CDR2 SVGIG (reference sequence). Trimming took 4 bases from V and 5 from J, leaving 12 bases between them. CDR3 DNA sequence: TGTGCCTGGACCCCTGACATGAACAATGAGCAGTTCTTC. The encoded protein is CAWTPDMNNEQFF. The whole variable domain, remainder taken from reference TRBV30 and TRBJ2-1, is SQTIHQWPATLVQPVGSPLSLECTVEGTSNPNLYWYRQAAGRGLQLLFYSVGIGQISSEVPQNLSASRPQDRQFILSSKKLLLSDSGFYLCAWTPDMNNEQFFGPGTRLTVL.

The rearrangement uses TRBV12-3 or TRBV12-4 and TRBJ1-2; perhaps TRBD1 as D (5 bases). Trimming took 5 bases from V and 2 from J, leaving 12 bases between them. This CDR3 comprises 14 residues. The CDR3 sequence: CASSPVGGNYGYTF. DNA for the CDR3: TGTGCCAGCAGTCCAGTGGGGGGAAACTATGGCTACACCTTC.

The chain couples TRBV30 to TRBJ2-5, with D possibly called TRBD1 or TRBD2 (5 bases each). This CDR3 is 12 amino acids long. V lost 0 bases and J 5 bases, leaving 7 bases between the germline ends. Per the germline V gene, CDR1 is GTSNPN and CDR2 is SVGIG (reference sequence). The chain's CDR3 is CAWSVRDETQYF. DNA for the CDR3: TGTGCCTGGAGTGTAAGGGACGAGACCCAGTACTTC.

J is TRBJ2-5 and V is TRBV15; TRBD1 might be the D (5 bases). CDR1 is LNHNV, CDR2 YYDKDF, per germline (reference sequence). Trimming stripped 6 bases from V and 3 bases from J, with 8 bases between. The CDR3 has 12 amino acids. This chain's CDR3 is CATRTEEETQYF. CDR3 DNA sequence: TGTGCCACCAGGACAGAAGAAGAGACCCAGTACTTC.

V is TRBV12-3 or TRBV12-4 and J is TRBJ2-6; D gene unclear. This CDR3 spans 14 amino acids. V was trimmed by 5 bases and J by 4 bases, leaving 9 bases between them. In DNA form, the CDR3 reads TGTGCCAGCAGTCCAGCTTCCGGGGCCAACGTCCTGACTTTC. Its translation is CASSPASGANVLTF.

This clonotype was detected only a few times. The CDR3: CASSLALQGAGGYTF. CDR3 nucleotides: TGTGCCAGCAGTTTAGCCCTTCAAGGGGCGGGTGGCTACACCTTC. This chain connects TRBV12-3 or TRBV12-4 to TRBJ1-2, with D possibly matching TRBD1 (5 bases). Trimming left V 0 bases short and J 7 bases short, with 15 bases between. The CDR3 is 15 amino acids.

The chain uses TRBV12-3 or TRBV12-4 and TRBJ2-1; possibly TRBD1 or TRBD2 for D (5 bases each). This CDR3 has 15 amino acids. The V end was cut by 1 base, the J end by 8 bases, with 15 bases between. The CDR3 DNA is TGTGCCAGCAGTTTAGTGGGGACGGGGAGCGATGAGCAGTTCTTC. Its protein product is CASSLVGTGSDEQFF.

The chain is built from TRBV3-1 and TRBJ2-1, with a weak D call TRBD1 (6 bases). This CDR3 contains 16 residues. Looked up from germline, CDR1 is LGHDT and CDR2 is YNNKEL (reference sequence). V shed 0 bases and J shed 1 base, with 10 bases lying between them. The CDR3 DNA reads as TGTGCCAGCAGCCAAGATCCTGGACAGTCCTACAATGAGCAGTTCTTC. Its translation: CASSQDPGQSYNEQFF.

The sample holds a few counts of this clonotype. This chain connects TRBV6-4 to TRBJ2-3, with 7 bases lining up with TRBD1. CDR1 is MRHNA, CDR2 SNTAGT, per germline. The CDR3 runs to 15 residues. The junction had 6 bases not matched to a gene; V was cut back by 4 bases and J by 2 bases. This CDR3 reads CASSVEQGPTDTQYF. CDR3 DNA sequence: TGTGCCAGCAGTGTTGAACAGGGGCCCACAGATACGCAGTATTTT.

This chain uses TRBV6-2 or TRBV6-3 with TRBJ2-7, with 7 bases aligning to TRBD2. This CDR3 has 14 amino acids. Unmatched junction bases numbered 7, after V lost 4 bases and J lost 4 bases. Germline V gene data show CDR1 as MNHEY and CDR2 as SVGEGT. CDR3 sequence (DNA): TGTGCCAGCAGTTTCCGATCGGGAGGATACGAGCAGTACTTC. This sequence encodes CASSFRSGGYEQYF.

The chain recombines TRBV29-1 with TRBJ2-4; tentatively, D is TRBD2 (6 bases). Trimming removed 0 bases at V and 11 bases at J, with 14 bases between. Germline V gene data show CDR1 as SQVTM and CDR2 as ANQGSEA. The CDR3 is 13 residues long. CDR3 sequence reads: CSVEDLWGGLQYF. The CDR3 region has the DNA TGCAGCGTTGAAGATCTTTGGGGAGGTCTTCAGTACTTC.

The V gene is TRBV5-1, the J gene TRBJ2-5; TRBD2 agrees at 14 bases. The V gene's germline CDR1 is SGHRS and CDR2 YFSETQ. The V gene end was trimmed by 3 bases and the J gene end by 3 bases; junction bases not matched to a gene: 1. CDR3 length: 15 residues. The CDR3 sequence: CASSSGLAGEETQYF. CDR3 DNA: TGCGCCAGCAGCTCGGGACTAGCGGGGGAAGAGACCCAGTACTTC.

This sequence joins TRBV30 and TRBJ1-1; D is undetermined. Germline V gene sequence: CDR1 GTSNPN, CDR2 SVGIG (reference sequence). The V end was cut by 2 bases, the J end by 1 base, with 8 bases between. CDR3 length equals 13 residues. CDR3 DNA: TGTGCCTGGAGTTTGGCACCGAACACTGAAGCTTTCTTT. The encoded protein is CAWSLAPNTEAFF.

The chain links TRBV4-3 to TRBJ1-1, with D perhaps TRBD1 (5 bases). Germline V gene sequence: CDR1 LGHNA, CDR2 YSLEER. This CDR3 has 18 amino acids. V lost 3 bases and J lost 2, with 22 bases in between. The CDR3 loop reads CASSQHRPGRWGNTEAFF. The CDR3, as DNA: TGCGCCAGCAGCCAGCATCGGCCGGGGCGTTGGGGTAACACTGAAGCTTTCTTT.